This TCR beta chain comes out of a study of OX40 agonist ivuxolimab in advanced cancers. Across the study: The patients received ivuxolimab by intravenous route every 2 weeks at 0.01 to 10 mg/kg. Patients receiving dose escalation had hepatocellular carcinoma, melanoma, renal cell or head and neck cancer.

The length of the CDR3 is 14 residues. Looked up from germline, CDR1 is MDHEN and CDR2 is SYDVKM. V gave up 8 bases and J gave up 4 bases, with 16 bases separating them. Produced via immunoSEQ multiplex PCR; TCRdb's table is partial and in-frame only. Of about 51,000 clones in the sample, around 82% were seen once. The receptor's source is an adult with an advanced solid tumor such as melanoma, head and neck, liver or kidney cancer. The source was CD4+ or CD8+ T cells sorted from blood, collected in a trial of the OX40 agonist ivuxolimab. The V and J genes are TRBV28 and TRBJ2-3, with D perhaps TRBD1 (6 bases). Written as DNA, the CDR3 is TGTGCCAGCCGAGCCGGGACATTGGCAGATACGCAGTATTTT. Amino acid sequence: CASRAGTLADTQYF.